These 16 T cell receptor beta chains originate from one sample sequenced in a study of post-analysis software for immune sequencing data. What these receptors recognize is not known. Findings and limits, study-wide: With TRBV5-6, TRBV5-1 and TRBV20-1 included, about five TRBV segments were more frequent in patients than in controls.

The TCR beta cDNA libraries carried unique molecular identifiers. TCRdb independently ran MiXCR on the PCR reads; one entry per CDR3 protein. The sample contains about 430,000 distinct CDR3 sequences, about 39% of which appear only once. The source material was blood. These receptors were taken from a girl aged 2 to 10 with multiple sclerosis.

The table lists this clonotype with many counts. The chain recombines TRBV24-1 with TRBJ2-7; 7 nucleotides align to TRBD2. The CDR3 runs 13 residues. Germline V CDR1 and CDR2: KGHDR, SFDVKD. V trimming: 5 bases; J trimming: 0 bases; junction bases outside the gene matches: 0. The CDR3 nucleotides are TGTGCCACCAGTGCGGGGGGCTCCTACGAGCAGTACTTC. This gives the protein CATSAGGSYEQYF.

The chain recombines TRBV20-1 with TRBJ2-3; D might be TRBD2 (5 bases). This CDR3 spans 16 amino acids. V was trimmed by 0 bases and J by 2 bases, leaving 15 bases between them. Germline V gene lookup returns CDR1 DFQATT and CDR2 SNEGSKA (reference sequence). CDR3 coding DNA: TGCAGTGCTAGAGATGCCCGGCGGGCCCCCACAGATACGCAGTATTTT. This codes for CSARDARRAPTDTQYF.

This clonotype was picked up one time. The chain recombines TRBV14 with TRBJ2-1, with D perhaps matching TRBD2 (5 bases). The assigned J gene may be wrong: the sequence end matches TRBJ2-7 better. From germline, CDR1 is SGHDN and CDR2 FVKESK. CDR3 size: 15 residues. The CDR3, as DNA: TGTGCCAGCAGCCGGTTCGGCCGGGGAGCCTACGAGCAGTACTTC. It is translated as CASSRFGRGAYEQYF.

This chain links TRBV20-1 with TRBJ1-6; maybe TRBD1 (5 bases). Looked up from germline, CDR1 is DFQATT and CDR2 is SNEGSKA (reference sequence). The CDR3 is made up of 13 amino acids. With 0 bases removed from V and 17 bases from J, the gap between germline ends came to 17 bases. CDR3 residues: CSARDVPGPGIHF. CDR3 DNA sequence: TGCAGTGCTAGAGATGTCCCGGGGCCGGGAATCCACTTT.

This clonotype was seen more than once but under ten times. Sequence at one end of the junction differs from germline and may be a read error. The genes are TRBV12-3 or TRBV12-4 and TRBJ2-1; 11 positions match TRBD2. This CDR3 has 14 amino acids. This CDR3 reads CAGRPRLAGGEQFF. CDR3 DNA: TGTGCCGGCAGGCCCCGTTTAGCGGGAGGGGAGCAGTTCTTC.

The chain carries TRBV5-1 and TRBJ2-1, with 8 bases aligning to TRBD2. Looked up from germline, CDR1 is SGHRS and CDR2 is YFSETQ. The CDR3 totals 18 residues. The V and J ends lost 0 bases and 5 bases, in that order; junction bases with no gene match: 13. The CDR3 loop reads CASSLVVGPGGADNEQFF. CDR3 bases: TGCGCCAGCAGCTTGGTAGTCGGTCCGGGGGGGGCCGACAATGAGCAGTTCTTC.

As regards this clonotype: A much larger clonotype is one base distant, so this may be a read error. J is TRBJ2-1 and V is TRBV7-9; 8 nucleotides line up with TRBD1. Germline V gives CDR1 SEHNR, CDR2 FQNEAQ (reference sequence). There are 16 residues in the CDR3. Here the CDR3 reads CVSSHYTGGTYNEQFF. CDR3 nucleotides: TGTGTCAGCAGCCACTACACAGGGGGGACTTACAATGAGCAGTTCTTC.

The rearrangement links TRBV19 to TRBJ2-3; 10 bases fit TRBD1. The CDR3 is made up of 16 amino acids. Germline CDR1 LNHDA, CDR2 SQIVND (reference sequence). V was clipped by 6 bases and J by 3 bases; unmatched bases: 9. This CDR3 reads CASSPTPGQGTDTQYF. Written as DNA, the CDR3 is TGTGCCAGTAGCCCAACTCCGGGACAGGGGACAGATACGCAGTATTTT.

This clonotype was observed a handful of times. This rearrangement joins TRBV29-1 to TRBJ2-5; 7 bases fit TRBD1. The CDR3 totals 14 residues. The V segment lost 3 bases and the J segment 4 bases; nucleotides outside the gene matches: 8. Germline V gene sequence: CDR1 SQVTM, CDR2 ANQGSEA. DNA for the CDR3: TGCAGCGTTGAGGGGACAGTCTTAAGAGAGACCCAGTACTTC. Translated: CSVEGTVLRETQYF.

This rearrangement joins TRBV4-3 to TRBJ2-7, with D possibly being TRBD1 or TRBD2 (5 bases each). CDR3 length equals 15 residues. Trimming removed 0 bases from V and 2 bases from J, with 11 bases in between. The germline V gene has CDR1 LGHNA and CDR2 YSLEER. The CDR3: CASSQDAGRTYEQYF. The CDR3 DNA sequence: TGCGCCAGCAGCCAAGACGCAGGGAGAACCTACGAGCAGTACTTC.

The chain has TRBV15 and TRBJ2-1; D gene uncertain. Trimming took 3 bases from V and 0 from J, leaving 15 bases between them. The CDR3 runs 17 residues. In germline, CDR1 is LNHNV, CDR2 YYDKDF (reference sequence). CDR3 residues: CATSSRRKSSSYNEQFF. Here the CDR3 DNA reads TGTGCCACCAGCAGTAGGCGGAAATCAAGCTCCTACAATGAGCAGTTCTTC.

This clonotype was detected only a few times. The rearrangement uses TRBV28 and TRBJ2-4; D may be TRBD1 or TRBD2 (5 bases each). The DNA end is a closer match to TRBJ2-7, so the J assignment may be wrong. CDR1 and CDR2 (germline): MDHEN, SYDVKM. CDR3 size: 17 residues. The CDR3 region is CASSRDRAIDPSYEQYF. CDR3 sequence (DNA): TGTGCCAGCAGTCGGGACCGAGCTATCGACCCCTCCTACGAGCAGTACTTC.

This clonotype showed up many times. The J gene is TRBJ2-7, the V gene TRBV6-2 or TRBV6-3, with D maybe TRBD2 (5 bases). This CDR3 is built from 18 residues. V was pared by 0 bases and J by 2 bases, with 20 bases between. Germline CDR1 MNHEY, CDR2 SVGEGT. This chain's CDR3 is CASSYSSGLSTFTYEQYF. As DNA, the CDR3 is TGTGCCAGCAGTTACTCTTCTGGACTGAGCACCTTCACCTACGAGCAGTACTTC.

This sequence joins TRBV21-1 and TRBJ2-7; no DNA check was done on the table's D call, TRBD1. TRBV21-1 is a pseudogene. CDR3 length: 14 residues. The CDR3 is CASRDRGIYHEQYF. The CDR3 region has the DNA TGTGCCAGCCGAGACAGGGGGATCTACCACGAGCAGTACTTC.

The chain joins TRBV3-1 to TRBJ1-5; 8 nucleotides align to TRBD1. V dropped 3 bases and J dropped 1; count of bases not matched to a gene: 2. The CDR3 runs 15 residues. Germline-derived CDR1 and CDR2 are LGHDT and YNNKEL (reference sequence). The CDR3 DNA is TGTGCCAGCAGCCAGGGGACAGGCAGCAATCAGCCCCAGCATTTT. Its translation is CASSQGTGSNQPQHF.

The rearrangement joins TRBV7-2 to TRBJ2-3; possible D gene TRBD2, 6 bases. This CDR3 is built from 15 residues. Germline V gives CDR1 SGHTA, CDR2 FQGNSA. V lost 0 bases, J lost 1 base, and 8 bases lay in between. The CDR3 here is CASSLAQRGTDTQYF. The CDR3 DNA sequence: TGTGCCAGCAGCTTAGCGCAGCGGGGCACAGATACGCAGTATTTT.